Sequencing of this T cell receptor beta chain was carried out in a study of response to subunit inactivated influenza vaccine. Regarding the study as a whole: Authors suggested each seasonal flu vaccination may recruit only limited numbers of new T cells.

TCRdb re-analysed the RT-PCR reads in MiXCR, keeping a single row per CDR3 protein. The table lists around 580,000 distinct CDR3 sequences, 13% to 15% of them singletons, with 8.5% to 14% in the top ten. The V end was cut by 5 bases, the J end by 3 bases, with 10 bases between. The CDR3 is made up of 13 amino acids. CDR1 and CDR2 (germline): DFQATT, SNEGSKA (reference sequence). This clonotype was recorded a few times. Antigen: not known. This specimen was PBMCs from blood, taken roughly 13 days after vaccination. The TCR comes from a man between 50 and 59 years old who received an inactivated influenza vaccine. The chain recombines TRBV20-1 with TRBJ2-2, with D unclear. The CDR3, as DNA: TGCAGTGCTCCGATGGGGTACACCGGGGAGCTGTTTTTT. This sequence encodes CSAPMGYTGELFF.